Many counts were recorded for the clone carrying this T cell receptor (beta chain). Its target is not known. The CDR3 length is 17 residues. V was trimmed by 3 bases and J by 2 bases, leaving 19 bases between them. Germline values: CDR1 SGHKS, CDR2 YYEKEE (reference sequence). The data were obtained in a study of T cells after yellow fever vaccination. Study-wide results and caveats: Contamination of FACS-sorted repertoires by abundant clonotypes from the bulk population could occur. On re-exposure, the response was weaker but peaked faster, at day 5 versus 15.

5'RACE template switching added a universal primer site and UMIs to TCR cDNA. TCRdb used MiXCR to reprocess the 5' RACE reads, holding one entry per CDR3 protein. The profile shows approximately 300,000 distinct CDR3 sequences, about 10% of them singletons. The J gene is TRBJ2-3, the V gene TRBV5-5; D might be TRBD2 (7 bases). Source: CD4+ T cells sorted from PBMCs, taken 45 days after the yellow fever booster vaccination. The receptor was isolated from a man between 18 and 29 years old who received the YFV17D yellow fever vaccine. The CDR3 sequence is CASSWTGGPAYTDTQYF. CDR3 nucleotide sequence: TGTGCCAGCAGCTGGACCGGGGGGCCGGCCTACACAGATACGCAGTATTTT.